This T cell receptor (beta chain) was identified in a study of blood T cell repertoires in COVID-19. Authors' methods: Quantification of nucleated cells was approximated via reference gene primer amplification. The table came from immunoSEQ multiplex PCR; TCRdb's copy has only in-frame clones and leaves some out. The V and J calls and clone size come from that table; D and trimming were worked out from the DNA. Of fewer than 400,000 clones in the sample, roughly nine tenths were seen once. CDR3 length: 14 amino acids. The V and J ends lost 6 bases and 1 base respectively, with 12 bases between them. Germline CDR1 and CDR2: KGHSH and LQKENI.

The rearrangement uses TRBV18 and TRBJ1-1; unclear D gene. The material sequenced was PBMCs or T cells enriched from blood (not recorded which). The sequence derives from a woman aged 30 to 39 who had been exposed to COVID-19. CDR3 loop: CASSRGDTNTEAFF. CDR3 DNA sequence: TGTGCCAGCTCTCGGGGAGACACGAACACTGAAGCTTTCTTT.